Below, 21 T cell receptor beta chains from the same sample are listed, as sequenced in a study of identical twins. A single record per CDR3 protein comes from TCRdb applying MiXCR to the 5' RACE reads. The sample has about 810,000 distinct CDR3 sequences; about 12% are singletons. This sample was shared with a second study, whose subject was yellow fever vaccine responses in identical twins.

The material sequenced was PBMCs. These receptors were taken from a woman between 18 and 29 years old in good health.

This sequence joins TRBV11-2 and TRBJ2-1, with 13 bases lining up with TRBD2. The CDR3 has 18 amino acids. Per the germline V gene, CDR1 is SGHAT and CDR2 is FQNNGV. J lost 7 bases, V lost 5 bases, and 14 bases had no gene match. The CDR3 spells CASSLTLVTSGRRNEQFF. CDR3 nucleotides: TGTGCCAGCAGCCTAACCTTAGTGACTAGCGGGAGGAGGAATGAGCAGTTCTTC.

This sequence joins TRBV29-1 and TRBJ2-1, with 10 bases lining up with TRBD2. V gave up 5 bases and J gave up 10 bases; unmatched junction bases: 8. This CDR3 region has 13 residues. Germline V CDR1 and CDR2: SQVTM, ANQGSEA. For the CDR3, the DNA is TGCAGCGTTCCTAGAGGAGCGGGAGGGGAGCAGTTCTTC. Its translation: CSVPRGAGGEQFF.

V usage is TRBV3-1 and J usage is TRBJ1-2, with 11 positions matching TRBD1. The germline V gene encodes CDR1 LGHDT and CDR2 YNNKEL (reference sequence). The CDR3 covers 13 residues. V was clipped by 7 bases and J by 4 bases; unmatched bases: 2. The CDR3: CASIGQGAYGYTF. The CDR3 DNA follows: TGTGCCAGCATCGGACAGGGGGCCTATGGCTACACCTTC.

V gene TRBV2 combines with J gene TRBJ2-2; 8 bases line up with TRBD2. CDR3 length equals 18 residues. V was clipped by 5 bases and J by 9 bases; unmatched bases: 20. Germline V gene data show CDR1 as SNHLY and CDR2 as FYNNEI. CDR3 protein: CASSLSLEAGAKMRELFF. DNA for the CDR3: TGTGCCAGCAGTTTATCCCTCGAAGCGGGAGCGAAAATGCGGGAGCTGTTTTTT.

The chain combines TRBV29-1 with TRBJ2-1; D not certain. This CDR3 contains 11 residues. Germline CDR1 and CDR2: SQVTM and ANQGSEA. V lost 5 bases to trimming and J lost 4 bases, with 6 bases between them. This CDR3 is CSVLEYNEQFF. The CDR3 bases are TGCAGCGTTTTAGAGTACAATGAGCAGTTCTTC.

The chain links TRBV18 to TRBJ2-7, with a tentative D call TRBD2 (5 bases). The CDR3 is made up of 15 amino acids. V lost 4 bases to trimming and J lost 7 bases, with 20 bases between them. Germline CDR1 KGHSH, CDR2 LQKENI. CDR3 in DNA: TGTGCCAGCTCACTTACGGCAGGCGGGCCTTTGGAGCAGTACTTC. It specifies CASSLTAGGPLEQYF.

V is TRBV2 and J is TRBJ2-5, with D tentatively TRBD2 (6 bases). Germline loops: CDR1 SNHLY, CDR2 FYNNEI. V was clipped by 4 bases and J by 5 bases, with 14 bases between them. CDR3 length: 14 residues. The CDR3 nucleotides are TGTGCCAGCAGTGTGCGGGGAGGAGGCGAGACCCAGTACTTC. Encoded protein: CASSVRGGGETQYF.

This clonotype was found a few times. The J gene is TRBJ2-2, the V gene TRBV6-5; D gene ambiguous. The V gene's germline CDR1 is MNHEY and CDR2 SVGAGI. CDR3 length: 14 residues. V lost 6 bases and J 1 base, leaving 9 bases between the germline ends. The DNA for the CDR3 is TGTGCCAGCAGCTACGACAAGAACACCGGGGAGCTGTTTTTT. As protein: CASSYDKNTGELFF.

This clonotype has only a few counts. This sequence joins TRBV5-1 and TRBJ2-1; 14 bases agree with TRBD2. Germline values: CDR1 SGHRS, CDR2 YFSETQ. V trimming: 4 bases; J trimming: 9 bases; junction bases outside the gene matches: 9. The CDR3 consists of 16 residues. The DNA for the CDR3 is TGCGCCAGCAGCCCTTACCGACTAGCGGGGGGGTCTGAGCAGTTCTTC. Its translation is CASSPYRLAGGSEQFF.

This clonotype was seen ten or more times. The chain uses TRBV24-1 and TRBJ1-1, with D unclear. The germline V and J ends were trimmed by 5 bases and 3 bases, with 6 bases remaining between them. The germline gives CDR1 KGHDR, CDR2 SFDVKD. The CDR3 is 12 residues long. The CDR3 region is CATSGAYTEAFF. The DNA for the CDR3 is TGTGCCACCAGTGGTGCCTACACTGAAGCTTTCTTT.

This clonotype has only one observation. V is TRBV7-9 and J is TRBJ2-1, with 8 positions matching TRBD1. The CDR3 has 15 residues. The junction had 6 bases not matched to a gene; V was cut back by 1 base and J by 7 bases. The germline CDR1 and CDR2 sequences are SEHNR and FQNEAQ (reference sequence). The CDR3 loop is CASSLVQGAVNEQFF. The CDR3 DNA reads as TGTGCCAGCAGCTTAGTCCAGGGGGCAGTTAATGAGCAGTTCTTC.

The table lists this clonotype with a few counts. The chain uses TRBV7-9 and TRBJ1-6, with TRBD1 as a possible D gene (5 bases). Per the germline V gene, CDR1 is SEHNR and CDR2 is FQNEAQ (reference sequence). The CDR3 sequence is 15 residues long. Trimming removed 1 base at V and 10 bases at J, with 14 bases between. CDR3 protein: CASSLEKGTWSPLHF. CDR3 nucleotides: TGTGCCAGCAGCTTAGAAAAGGGGACGTGGTCACCCCTCCACTTT.

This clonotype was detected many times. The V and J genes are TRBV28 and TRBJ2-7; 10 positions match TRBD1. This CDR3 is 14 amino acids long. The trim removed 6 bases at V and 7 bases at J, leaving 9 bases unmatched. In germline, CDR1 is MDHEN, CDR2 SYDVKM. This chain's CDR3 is CASRPTGGLIEQYF. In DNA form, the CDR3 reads TGTGCCAGCAGACCGACAGGGGGCCTGATTGAGCAGTACTTC.

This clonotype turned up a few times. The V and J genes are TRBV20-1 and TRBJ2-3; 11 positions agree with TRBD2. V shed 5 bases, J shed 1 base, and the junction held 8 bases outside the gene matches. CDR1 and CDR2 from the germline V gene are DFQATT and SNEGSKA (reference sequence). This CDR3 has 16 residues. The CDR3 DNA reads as TGCAGTGCTTTCGGTAGCGGGAGGGTTGGCACAGATACGCAGTATTTT. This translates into CSAFGSGRVGTDTQYF.

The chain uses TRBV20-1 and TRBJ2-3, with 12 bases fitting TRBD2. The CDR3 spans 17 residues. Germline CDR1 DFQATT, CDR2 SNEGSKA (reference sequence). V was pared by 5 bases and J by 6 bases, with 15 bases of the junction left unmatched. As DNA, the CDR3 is TGCAGTGCTCCTCCCCCTCCCCTAGCGGGGGGGCCTGATACGCAGTATTTT. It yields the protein CSAPPPPLAGGPDTQYF.

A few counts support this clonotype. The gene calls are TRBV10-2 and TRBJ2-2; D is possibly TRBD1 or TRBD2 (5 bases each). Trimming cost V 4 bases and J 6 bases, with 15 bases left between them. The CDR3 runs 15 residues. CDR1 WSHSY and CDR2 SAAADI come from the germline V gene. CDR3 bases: TGCGCCAGCAGTGGGGACCAGCCTTTGGCCGGGGAGCTGTTTTTT. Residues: CASSGDQPLAGELFF.

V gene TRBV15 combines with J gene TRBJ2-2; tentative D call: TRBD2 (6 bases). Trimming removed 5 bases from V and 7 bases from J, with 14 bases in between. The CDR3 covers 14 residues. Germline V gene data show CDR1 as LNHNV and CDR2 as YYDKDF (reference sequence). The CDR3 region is CATSPRMGGGELFF. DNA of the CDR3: TGTGCCACCAGCCCCCGGATGGGGGGCGGGGAGCTGTTTTTT. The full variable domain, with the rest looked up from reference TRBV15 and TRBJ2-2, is DAMVIQNPRYQVTQFGKPVTLSCSQTLNHNVMYWYQQKSSQAPKLLFHYYDKDFNNEADTPDNFQSRRPNTSFCFLDIRSPGLGDTAMYLCATSPRMGGGELFFGEGSRLTVL.

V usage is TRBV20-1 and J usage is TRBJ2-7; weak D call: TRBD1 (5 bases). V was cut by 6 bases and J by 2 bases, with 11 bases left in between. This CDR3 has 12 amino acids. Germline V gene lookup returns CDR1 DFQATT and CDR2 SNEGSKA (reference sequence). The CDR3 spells CSARQKAYEQYV. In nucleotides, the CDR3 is TGCAGTGCCCGACAGAAGGCCTACGAGCAGTACGTC.

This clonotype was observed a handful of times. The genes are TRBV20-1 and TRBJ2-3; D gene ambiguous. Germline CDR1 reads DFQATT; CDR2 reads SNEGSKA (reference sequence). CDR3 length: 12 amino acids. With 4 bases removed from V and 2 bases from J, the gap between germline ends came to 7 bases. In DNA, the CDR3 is TGCAGTGCTATGATTGTCACAGATACGCAGTATTTT. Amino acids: CSAMIVTDTQYF.

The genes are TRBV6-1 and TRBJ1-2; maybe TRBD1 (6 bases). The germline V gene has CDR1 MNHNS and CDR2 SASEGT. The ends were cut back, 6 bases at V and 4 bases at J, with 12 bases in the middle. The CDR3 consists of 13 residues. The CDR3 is CASRHTGIYGYTF. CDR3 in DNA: TGTGCCAGCAGACACACAGGGATCTATGGCTACACCTTC.

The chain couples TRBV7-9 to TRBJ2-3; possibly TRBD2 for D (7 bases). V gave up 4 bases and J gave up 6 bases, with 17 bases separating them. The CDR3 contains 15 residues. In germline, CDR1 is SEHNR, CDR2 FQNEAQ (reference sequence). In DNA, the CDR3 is TGTGCCAGCAGCTCCCCCCGGGGGGCCTATGATACGCAGTATTTT. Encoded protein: CASSSPRGAYDTQYF. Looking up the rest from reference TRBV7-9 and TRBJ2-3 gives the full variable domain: DTGVSQNPRHKITKRGQNVTFRCDPISEHNRLYWYRQTLGQGPEFLTYFQNEAQLEKSRLLSDRFSAERPKGSFSTLEIQRTEQGDSAMYLCASSSPRGAYDTQYFGPGTRLTVL.